This TCR beta chain was documented in a study of glioma-infiltrating T cells after dendritic cell vaccination. In the study overall: Dendritic cell vaccine was injected intradermally three times, biweekly.

V lost 7 bases, J lost 8 bases, and 17 bases lay in between. The length of the CDR3 is 14 residues. Per germline, CDR1 LNHDA and CDR2 SQIVND (reference sequence). All glioblastoma patients lacked an isocitrate dehydrogenase mutation. The data were produced by immunoSEQ multiplex PCR, yet TCRdb's version contains in-frame clones alone and is incomplete. The table records roughly 80,000 clones, about 90% of them present only once. This clone was detected only once. This receptor was obtained from a human donor with glioblastoma. The rearrangement uses TRBV19 and TRBJ1-4, with D possibly TRBD1 on 5 matching bases. The sequences come from blood, collected before dendritic cell vaccination. Here the CDR3 reads CASTRMGGREKLFF. In nucleotides, the CDR3 is TGTGCCAGTACCCGAATGGGGGGACGGGAAAAACTGTTTTTT.